This T cell receptor beta chain was recovered during a study of T cells in Graves' hyperthyroidism and ophthalmopathy. Notes on the study in general: A model built on 13 V-J features separated ophthalmopathy from stable hyperthyroidism.

TCR beta CDR3 regions were amplified from RNA. Carried out on the TCR CDR3, a first-round RT-PCR used the HTBI primer set. TCRdb re-analysed the multiplex PCR reads in MiXCR, keeping a single row per CDR3 protein. The table shows over 500,000 distinct CDR3 sequences, with 15% to 20% occurring only once. The germline V gene encodes CDR1 SGHAT and CDR2 FQNNGV. This CDR3 has 14 residues. The ends were cut back, 5 bases at V and 6 bases at J, with 16 bases in the middle. There are many counts of this clonotype. Its antigen is not known. This sequence joins TRBV11-2 and TRBJ1-2; tentatively, D is TRBD1 (6 bases). This clonotype originated in a woman younger than 45 with Graves' ophthalmopathy. Material: blood. The CDR3 DNA sequence: TGTGCCAGCAGCACATATACAGGGAGGGATGGCTACACCTTC. Protein product: CASSTYTGRDGYTF.